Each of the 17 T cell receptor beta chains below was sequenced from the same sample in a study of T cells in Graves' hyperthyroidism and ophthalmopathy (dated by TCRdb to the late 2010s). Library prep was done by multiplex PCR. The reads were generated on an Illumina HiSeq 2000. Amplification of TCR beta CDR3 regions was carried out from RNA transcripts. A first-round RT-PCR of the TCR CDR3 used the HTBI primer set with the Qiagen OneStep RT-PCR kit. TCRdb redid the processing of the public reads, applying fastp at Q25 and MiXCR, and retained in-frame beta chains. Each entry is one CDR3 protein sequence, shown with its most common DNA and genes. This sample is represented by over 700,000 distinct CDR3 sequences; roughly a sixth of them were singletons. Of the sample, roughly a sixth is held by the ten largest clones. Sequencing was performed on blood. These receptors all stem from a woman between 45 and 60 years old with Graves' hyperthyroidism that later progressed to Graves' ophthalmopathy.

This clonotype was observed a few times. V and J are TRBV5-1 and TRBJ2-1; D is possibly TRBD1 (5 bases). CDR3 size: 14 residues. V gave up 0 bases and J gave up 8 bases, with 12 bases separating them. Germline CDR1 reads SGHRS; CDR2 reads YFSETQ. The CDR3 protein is CASSLVNRKDEQFF. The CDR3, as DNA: TGCGCCAGCAGCTTGGTCAACAGGAAGGATGAGCAGTTCTTC.

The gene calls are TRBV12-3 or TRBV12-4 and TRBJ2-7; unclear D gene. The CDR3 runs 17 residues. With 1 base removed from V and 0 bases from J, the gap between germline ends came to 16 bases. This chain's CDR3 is CASSLDLNTGLSYEQYF. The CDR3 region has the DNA TGTGCCAGCAGTTTAGACCTCAACACGGGCCTCTCCTACGAGCAGTACTTC.

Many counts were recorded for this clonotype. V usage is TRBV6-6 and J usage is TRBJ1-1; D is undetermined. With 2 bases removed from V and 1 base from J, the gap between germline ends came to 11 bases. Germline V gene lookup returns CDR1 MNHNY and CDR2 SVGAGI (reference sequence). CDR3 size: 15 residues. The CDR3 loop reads CASSYTPRRNTEAFF. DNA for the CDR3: TGTGCCAGCAGTTACACCCCGCGGAGGAACACTGAAGCTTTCTTT.

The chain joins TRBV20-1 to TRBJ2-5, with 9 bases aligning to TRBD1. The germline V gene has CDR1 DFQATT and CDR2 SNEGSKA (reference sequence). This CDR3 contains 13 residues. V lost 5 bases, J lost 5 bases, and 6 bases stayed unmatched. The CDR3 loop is CSAGITGGETQYF. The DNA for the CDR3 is TGCAGTGCTGGTATAACAGGGGGCGAGACCCAGTACTTC.

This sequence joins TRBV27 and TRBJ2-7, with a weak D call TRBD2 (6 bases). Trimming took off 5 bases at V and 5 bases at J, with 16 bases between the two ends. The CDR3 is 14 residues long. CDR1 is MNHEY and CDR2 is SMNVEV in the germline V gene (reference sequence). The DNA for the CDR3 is TGTGCCAGCAGTAATGGGGGGATGAGGAACGAGCAGTACTTC. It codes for CASSNGGMRNEQYF.

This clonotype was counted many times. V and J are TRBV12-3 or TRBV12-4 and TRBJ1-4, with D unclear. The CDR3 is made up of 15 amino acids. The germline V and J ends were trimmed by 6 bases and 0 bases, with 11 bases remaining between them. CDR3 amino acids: CASSHGSSTNEKLFF. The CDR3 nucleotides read TGTGCCAGCAGCCACGGGAGTTCAACTAATGAAAAACTGTTTTTT.

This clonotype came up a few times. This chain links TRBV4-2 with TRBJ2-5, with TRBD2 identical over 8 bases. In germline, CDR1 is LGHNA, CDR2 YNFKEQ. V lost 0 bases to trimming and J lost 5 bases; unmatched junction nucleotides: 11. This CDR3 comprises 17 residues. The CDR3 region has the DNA TGTGCCAGCAGCCAAGATCCAAATGCGGGGGGCGAGGAGACCCAGTACTTC. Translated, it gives CASSQDPNAGGEETQYF.

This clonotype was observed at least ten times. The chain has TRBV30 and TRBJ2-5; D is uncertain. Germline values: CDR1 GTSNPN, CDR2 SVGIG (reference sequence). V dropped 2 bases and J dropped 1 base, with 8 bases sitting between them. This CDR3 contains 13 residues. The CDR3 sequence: CAWSQRIQETQYF. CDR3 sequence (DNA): TGTGCCTGGAGTCAGAGGATCCAAGAGACCCAGTACTTC.

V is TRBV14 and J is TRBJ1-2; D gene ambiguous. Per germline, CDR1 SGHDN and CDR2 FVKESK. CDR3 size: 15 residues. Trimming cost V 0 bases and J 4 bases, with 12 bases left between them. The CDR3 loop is CASSQEQDRSYGYTF. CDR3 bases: TGTGCCAGCAGCCAAGAGCAGGATCGTAGCTATGGCTACACCTTC. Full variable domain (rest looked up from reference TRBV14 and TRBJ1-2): EAGVTQFPSHSVIEKGQTVTLRCDPISGHDNLYWYRRVMGKEIKFLLHFVKESKQDESGMPNNRFLAERTGGTYSTLKVQPAELEDSGVYFCASSQEQDRSYGYTFGSGTRLTVV.

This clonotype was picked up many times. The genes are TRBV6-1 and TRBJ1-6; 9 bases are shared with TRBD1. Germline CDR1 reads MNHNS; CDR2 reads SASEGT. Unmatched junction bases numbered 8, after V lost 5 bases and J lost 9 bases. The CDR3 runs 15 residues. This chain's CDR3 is CASSSWTGEVSPLHF. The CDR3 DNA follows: TGTGCCAGCAGTTCCTGGACAGGGGAAGTTTCACCCCTCCACTTT.

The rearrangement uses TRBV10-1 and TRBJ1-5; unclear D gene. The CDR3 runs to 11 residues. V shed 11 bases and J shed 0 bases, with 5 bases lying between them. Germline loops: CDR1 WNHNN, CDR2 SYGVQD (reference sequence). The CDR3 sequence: CAEYSNQPQHF. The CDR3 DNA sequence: TGCGCCGAATATAGCAATCAGCCCCAGCATTTT.

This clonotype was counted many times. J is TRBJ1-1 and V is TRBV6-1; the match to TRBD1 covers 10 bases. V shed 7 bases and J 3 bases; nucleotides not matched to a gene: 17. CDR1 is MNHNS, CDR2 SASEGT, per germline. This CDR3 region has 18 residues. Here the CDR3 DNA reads TGTGCCAGCATTATGACAGGGGGCGCAGGATTTGGGGACACTGAAGCTTTCTTT. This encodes CASIMTGGAGFGDTEAFF.

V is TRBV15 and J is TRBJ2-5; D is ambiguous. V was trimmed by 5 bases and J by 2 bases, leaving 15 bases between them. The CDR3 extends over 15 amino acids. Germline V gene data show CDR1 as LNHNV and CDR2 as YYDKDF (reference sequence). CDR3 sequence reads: CATSYTQDLQETQYF. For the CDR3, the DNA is TGTGCCACCAGCTACACTCAGGACCTTCAAGAGACCCAGTACTTC.

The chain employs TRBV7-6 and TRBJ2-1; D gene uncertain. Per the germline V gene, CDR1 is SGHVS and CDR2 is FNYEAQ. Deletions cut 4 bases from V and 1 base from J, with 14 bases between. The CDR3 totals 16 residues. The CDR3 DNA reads TGTGCCAGCAGCTCGCGACTTGACGAATCCTACAATGAGCAGTTCTTC. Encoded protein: CASSSRLDESYNEQFF.

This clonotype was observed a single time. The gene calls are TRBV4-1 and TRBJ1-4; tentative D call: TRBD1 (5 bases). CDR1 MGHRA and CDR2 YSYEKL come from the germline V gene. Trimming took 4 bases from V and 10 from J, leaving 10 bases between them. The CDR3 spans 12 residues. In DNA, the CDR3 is TGCGCCAGCAGCCCCACGGGGCCAAAACTGTTTTTT. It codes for CASSPTGPKLFF.

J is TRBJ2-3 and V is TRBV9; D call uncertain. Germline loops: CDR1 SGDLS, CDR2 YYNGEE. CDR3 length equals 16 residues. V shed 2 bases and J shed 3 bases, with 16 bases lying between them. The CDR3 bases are TGTGCCAGCAGCGTTTCTTGGGGTGGCAGGACAGATACGCAGTATTTT. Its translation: CASSVSWGGRTDTQYF.

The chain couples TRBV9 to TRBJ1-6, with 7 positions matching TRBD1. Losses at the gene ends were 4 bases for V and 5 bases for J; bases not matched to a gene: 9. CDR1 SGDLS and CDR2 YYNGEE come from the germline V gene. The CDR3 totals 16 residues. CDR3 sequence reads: CASSISGGWNNSPLHF. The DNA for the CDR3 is TGTGCCAGCAGCATCTCAGGGGGTTGGAATAATTCACCCCTCCACTTT.